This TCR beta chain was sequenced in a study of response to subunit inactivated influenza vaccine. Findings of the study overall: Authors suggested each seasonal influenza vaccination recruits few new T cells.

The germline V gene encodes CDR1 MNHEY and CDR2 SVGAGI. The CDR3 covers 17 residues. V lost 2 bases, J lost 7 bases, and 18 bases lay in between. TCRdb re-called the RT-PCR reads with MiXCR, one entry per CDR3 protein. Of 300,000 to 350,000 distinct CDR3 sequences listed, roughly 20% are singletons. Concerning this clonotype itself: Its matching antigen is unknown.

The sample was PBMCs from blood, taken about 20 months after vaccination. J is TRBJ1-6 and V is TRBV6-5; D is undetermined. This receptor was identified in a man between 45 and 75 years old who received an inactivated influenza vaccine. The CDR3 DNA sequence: TGTGCCAGCAGTTACCGCGACACCCGATCGGGGAATTCACCCCTCCACTTT. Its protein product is CASSYRDTRSGNSPLHF.